The next 9 T cell receptor beta chains were all read from a single sample in a study of shared clonotypes between healthy human individuals. Assay used: immunoSEQ multiplex PCR; TCRdb lists only in-frame clones, some missing. The data show about 2 million clones, roughly 96% seen once. Sequences were obtained from naive CD4+ T cells sorted from blood. Subset described: CD45RA+ positively selected. The receptors stem from a young man in good health.

The V gene is TRBV7-9, the J gene TRBJ2-2; D is uncertain. There are 15 residues in the CDR3. With 1 base removed from V and 0 bases from J, the gap between germline ends came to 6 bases. Germline V CDR1 and CDR2: SEHNR, FQNEAQ (reference sequence). The CDR3 sequence is CASSLGQSNTGELFF. The CDR3 bases are TGTGCCAGCAGCTTAGGCCAGTCGAACACCGGGGAGCTGTTTTTT.

This clone has a single count. The gene calls are TRBV5-1 and TRBJ1-4, with 9 bases identical to TRBD1. This CDR3 comprises 14 residues. Germline lookup yields CDR1 SGHRS and CDR2 YFSETQ. V was clipped by 2 bases and J by 8 bases; unmatched bases: 4. In DNA, the CDR3 is TGCGCCAGCAGCTTTAGGACAGGGGACGAAAAACTGTTTTTT. This codes for CASSFRTGDEKLFF. The complete variable domain, with remaining parts taken from reference TRBV5-1 and TRBJ1-4, reads KAGVTQTPRYLIKTRGQQVTLSCSPISGHRSVSWYQQTPGQGLQFLFEYFSETQRNKGNFPGRFSGRQFSNSRSEMNVSTLELGDSALYLCASSFRTGDEKLFFGSGTQLSVL.

The rearrangement uses TRBV18 and TRBJ2-1; D is perhaps TRBD1 (6 bases). The ends were cut back, 6 bases at V and 3 bases at J, with 15 bases in the middle. Germline assignment: CDR1 KGHSH and CDR2 LQKENI. The CDR3 has 15 residues. This CDR3 is CASSPTGISYNEQFF. Written as DNA, the CDR3 is TGTGCCAGCTCCCCAACAGGGATAAGCTACAATGAGCAGTTCTTC.

A remark on this clone: A read error may explain this, as a much larger clone is one base away. CDR3: CASRTDRANTEAFF. As DNA, the CDR3 is TGTGCCAGCAGGACGGACAGGGCTAACACTGAAGCTTTCTTT. The V and J genes are TRBV6-1 and TRBJ1-1; TRBD1 matches at 8 bases. The ends lost 6 bases at V and 2 bases at J; junction bases unmatched: 5. Germline-derived CDR1 and CDR2 are MNHNS and SASEGT. CDR3 length equals 14 residues.

The rearrangement joins TRBV19 to TRBJ2-7; D possibly uses TRBD1 or TRBD2 (5 bases each). Germline V CDR1 and CDR2: LNHDA, SQIVND (reference sequence). The CDR3 covers 14 residues. With 3 bases removed from V and 3 bases from J, the gap between germline ends came to 12 bases. The CDR3 protein is CASSIGKGSYEQYF. The CDR3 nucleotides are TGTGCCAGTAGTATTGGTAAGGGGAGCTACGAGCAGTACTTC.

V usage is TRBV10-3 and J usage is TRBJ1-1; 9 nucleotides match TRBD1. V shed 0 bases and J 2 bases; nucleotides not matched to a gene: 7. The germline CDR1 and CDR2 sequences are ENHRY and SYGVKD. The CDR3 has 17 amino acids. CDR3 residues: CAISESGQGQVNTEAFF. Written as DNA, the CDR3 is TGTGCCATCAGTGAGTCAGGACAGGGGCAGGTAAACACTGAAGCTTTCTTT.

Worth noting for this clone: Other DNA sequences in the same sample also yield this CDR3. The chain combines TRBV7-2 with TRBJ2-5, with D possibly TRBD1 on 6 matching bases. V gave up 2 bases and J gave up 5 bases, with 6 bases separating them. The CDR3 sequence is 12 residues long. Germline CDR1 is SGHTA and CDR2 is FQGNSA. CDR3 residues: CASSLQGETQYF. CDR3 nucleotides: TGTGCCAGCAGCTTACAGGGGGAGACCCAGTACTTC.

Concerning this clone: Additional DNA sequences in this sample encode the identical CDR3. The gene calls are TRBV2 and TRBJ2-5, with unresolved D. Trimming removed 4 bases at V and 5 bases at J, with 5 bases between. The CDR3 consists of 11 residues. The germline V gene encodes CDR1 SNHLY and CDR2 FYNNEI. In DNA form, the CDR3 reads TGTGCCAGCAGTGTGTCCGAGACCCAGTACTTC. This codes for CASSVSETQYF.

The chain combines TRBV9 with TRBJ2-3; 14 bases agree with TRBD2. CDR1 is SGDLS, CDR2 YYNGEE, per germline. Unmatched junction bases numbered 5, after V lost 4 bases and J lost 4 bases. The CDR3 consists of 16 residues. The CDR3 is CASSTETSGRADTQYF. The CDR3 nucleotides read TGTGCCAGCAGCACTGAGACTAGCGGGAGGGCAGATACGCAGTATTTT.